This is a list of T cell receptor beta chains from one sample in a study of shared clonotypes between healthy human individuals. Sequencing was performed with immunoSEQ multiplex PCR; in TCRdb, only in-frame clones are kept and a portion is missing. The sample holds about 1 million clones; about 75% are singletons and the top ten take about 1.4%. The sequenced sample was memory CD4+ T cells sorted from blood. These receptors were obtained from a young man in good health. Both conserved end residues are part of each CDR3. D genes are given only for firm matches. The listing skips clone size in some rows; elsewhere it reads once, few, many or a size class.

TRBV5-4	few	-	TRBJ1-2	CASSNRTSVYGYTF	TGTGCCAGCAGCAACCGGACGAGCGTCTATGGCTACACCTTC
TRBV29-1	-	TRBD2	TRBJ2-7	CSVVFSGRRFYEQYF	TGCAGCGTCGTATTTAGCGGGAGACGATTCTACGAGCAGTACTTC
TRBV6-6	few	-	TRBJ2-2	CASSYSKGTNTGELFF	TGTGCCAGCAGTTACTCTAAGGGGACGAACACCGGGGAGCTGTTTTTT
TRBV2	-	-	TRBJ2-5	CASRVQGRVETQYF	TGTGCCAGCAGGGTACAGGGACGGGTTGAGACCCAGTACTTC
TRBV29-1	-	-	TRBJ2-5	CSAGGGETQYF	TGCAGCGCTGGTGGCGGAGAGACCCAGTACTTC
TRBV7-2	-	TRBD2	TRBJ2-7	CASSPGTSGGVYEQYF	TGTGCCAGCAGCCCAGGGACTAGCGGGGGGGTCTACGAGCAGTACTTC
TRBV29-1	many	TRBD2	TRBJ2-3	CSVERGSGGPEAQYF	TGCAGCGTTGAAAGGGGTAGCGGGGGGCCTGAGGCGCAGTATTTT
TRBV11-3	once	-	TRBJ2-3	CASSLDGQISTDTQYF	TGTGCCAGCAGCTTAGACGGGCAGATCAGCACAGATACGCAGTATTTT
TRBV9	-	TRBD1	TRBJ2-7	CASSQTGQGTQQYF	TGTGCCAGCAGCCAGACGGGACAGGGAACCCAGCAGTACTTC
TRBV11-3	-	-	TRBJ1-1	CASSLGGDTEAFF	TGTGCCAGCAGCTTGGGAGGGGACACTGAAGCTTTCTTT